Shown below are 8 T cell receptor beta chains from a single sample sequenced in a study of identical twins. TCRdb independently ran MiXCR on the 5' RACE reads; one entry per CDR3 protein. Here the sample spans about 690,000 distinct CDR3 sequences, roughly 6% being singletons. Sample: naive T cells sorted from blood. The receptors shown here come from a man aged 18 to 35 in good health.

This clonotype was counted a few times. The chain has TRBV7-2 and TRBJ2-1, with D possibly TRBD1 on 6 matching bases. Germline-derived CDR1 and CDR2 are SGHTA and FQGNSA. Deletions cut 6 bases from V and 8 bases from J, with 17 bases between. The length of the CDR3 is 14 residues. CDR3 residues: CASRDSRGFDEQFF. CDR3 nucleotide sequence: TGTGCCAGCAGGGATAGCAGGGGTTTCGATGAGCAGTTCTTC.

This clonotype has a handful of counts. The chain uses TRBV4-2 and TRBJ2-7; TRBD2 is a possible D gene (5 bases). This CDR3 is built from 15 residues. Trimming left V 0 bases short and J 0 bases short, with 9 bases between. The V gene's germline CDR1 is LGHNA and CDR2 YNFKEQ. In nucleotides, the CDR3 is TGTGCCAGCAGCCAAGATATCAGCGGCTCCTACGAGCAGTACTTC. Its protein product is CASSQDISGSYEQYF.

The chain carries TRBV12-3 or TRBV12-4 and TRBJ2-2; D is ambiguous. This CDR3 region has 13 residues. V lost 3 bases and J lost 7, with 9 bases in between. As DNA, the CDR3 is TGTGCCAGCAGTTTGGCAGCACGCGGGGAGCTGTTTTTT. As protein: CASSLAARGELFF.

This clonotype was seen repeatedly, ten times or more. The CDR3 spells CASSPGFPGGYEQYV. The CDR3, as DNA: TGCGCCAGCAGCCCTGGGTTTCCAGGGGGCTACGAGCAGTACGTC. V gene TRBV5-1 combines with J gene TRBJ2-7; the match to TRBD1 covers 7 bases. Looked up from germline, CDR1 is SGHRS and CDR2 is YFSETQ. This CDR3 comprises 15 residues. With V trimmed by 4 bases and J by 3 bases, 10 bases remained unmatched.

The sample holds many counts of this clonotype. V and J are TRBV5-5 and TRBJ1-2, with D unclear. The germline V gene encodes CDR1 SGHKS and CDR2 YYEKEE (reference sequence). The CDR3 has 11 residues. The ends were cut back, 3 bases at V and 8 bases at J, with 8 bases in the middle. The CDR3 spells CASSSAGGYTF. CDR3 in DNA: TGTGCCAGCAGCTCCGCGGGGGGCTACACCTTC.

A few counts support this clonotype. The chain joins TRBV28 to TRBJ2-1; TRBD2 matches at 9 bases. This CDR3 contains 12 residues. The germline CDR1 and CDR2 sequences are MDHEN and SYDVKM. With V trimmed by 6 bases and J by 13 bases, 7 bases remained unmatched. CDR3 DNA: TGTGCCAGCAGGGATACTAGCGGGCGTCAGTTCTTC. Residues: CASRDTSGRQFF.

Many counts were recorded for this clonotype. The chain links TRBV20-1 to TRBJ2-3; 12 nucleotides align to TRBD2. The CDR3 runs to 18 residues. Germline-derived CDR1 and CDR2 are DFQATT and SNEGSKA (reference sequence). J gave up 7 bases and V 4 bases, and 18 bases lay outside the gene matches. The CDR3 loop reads CSAKALTSGSMPIYTQYF. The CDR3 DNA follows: TGCAGTGCTAAAGCCCTGACTAGCGGGAGCATGCCGATCTATACGCAGTATTTT.

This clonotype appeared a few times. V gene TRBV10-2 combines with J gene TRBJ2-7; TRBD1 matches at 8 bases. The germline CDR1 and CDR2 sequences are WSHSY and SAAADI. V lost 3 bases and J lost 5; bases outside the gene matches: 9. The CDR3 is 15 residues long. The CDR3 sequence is CASSDPTGAVHEQYV. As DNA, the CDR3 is TGCGCCAGCAGTGATCCGACAGGGGCTGTGCACGAGCAGTACGTC.